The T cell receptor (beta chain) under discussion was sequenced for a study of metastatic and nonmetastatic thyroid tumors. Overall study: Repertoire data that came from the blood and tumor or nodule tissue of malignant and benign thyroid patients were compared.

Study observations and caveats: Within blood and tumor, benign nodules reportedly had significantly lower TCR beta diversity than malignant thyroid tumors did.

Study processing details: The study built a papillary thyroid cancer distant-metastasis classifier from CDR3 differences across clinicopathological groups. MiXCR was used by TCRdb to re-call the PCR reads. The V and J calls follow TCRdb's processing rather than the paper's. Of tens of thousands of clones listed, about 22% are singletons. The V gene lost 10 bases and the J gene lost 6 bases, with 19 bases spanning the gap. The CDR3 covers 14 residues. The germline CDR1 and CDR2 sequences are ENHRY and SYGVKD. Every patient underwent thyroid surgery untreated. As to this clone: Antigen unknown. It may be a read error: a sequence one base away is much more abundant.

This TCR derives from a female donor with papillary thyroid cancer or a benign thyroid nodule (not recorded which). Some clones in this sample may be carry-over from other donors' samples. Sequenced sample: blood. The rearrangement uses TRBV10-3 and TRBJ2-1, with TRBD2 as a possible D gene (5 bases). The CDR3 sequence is CATWGEGAGNEQFF. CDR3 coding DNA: TGTGCCACTTGGGGTGAGGGAGCTGGCAATGAGCAGTTCTTC.